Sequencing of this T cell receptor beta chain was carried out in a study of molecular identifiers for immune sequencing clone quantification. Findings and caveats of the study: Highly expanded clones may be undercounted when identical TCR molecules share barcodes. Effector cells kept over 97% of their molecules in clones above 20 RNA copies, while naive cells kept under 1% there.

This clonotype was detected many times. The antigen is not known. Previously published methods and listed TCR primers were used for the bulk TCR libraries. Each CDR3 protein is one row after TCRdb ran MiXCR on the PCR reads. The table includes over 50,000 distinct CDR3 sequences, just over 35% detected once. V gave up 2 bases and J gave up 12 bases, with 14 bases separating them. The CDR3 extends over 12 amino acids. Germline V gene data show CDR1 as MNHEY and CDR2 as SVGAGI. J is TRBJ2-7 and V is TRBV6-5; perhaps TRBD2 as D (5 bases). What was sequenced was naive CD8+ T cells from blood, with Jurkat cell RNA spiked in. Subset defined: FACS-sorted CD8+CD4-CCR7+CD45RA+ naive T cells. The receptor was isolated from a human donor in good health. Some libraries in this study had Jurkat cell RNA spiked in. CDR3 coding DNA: TGTGCCAGCAGTTACGGGTCGGGGTTGTGGTACTTC. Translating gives CASSYGSGLWYF.